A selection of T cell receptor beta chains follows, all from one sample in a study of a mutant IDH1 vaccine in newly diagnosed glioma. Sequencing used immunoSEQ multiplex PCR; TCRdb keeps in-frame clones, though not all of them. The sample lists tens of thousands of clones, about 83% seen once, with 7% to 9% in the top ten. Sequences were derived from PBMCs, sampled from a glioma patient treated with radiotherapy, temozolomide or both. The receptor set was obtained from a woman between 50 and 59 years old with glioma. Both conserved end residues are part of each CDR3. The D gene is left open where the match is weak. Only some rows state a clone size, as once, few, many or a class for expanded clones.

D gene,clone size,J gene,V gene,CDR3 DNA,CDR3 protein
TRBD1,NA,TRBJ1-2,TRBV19,TGTGCCAGTAGTATGGGACAGGGAGCTAACTATGGCTACACCTTC,CASSMGQGANYGYTF
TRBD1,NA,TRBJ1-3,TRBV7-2,TGTGCCAGCAGCCCGGGACAGGGTAAAAACACCATATATTTT,CASSPGQGKNTIYF
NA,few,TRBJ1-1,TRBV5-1,TGCGCCAGCAGCTTGGCGGTGGGCACTGAAGCTTTCTTT,CASSLAVGTEAFF
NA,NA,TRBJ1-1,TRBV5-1,TGCGCCAGCAGCCCTTCCCCAGGGGCGGAAACTGAAGCTTTCTTT,CASSPSPGAETEAFF
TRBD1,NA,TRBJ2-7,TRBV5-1,TGCGCCAGCAGCTTGTTGGGTGGAGGACAGGGTACCTACGAGCAGTACTTC,CASSLLGGGQGTYEQYF
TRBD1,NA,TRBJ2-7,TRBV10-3,TGTGCCACGGGACAGGGGAACGAGCAGTACTTC,CATGQGNEQYF
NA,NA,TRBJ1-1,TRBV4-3,TGCGCCAGCAGCACTCGACCCCTGACCCTGCTGAACACTGAAGCTTTCTTT,CASSTRPLTLLNTEAFF
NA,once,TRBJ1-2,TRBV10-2,TGCGCCGGAAGGGAGAGAAACTATGGCTACACCTTC,CAGRERNYGYTF
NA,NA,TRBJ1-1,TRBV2,TGTGCCAGCAGTCTACTTCAGGGGATGACTGAAGCTTTCTTT,CASSLLQGMTEAFF
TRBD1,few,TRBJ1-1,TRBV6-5,TGTGCCAGCAGCAGGGGGGCTGAAGCTTTCTTT,CASSRGAEAFF
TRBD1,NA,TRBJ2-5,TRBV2,TGTGCCAGCAGTGCGCGACAGGGCCCAGAGACCCAGTACTTC,CASSARQGPETQYF
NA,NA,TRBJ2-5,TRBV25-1,TGTGCCAGCAGGGGAGGGGGGGTAAAGGGAGAGACCCAGTACTTC,CASRGGGVKGETQYF
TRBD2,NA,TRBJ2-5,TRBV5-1,TGCGCCAGCAGCTTCCAGGGGACTAGTGAGACCCAGTACTTC,CASSFQGTSETQYF
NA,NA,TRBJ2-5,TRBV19,TGTGCCAGTAGTCCGATAGAGGGGACCCAAGAGACCCAGTACTTC,CASSPIEGTQETQYF
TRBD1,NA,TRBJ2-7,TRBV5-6,TGTGCCAGCAGCGGGTACTCGACAGGGTTCTACGAGCAGTACTTC,CASSGYSTGFYEQYF
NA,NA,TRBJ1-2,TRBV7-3,TGTGCCAGCAGCGACTACATTGGGGTAGAGGCTGGCTACACCTTC,CASSDYIGVEAGYTF
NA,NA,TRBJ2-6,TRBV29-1,TGCAGCGGGCCCCCTGGTGTACATCTCTCTGGGGCCAACGTCCTGACTTTC,CSGPPGVHLSGANVLTF
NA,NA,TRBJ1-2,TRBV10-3,TGTGCCATCAGTGGCGACGGACCCTATGGCTACACCTTC,CAISGDGPYGYTF
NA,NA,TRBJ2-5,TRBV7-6,TGTGCCAGCAGCTTAGCAGGAACGAGGGAGACCCAGTACTTC,CASSLAGTRETQYF
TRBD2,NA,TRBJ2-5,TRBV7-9,TGTGCCAGCAGCTTAAGATTAGCGGGTCAAGAGACCCAGTACTTC,CASSLRLAGQETQYF
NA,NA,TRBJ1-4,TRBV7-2,TGTGCCAGCAGCCCCCCGGGGGGCGGTGAAAAACTGTTTTTT,CASSPPGGGEKLFF
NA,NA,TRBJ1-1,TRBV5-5,TGTGCCAGCAGCGGGGGGGGGATGAACACTGAAGCTTTCTTT,CASSGGGMNTEAFF
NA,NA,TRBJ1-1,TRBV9,TGTGCCAGCAGCGTAGGTTCGCAAATGAACACTGAAGCTTTCTTT,CASSVGSQMNTEAFF
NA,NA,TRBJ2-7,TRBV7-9,TGTGCCAGCAGCTCTGCTACAGGTGTCTCCTACGAGCAGTACTTC,CASSSATGVSYEQYF
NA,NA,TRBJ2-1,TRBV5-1,TGCGCCAGCAGCCGGGACGTATACAATGAGCAGTTCTTC,CASSRDVYNEQFF
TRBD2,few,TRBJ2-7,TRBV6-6,TGTGCCAGCAGCTCCGGACTAGCGGGGTTCGACGAGCAGTACTTC,CASSSGLAGFDEQYF
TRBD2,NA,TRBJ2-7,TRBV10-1,TGCGCCAGCAGGGGTACTAGCGGGGAGCCCTACGAGCAGTACTTC,CASRGTSGEPYEQYF
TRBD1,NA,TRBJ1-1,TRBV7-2,TGTGCCAGCAGCATACTGACAGGGGTGAACACTGAAGCTTTCTTT,CASSILTGVNTEAFF
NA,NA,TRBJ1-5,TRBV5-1,TGCGCCAGCTCCCTAGCCGGGACAAATGGTCAGCCCCAGCATTTT,CASSLAGTNGQPQHF
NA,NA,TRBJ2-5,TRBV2,TGTGCCAGCTTAGATGGCGGGGGCCTACAAGAGACCCAGTACTTC,CASLDGGGLQETQYF
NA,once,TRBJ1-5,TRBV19,TGTGCCAGTATGGGGGACTCCCGGGGGAATCAGCCCCAGCATTTT,CASMGDSRGNQPQHF
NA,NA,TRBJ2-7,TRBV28,TGTGCCAGCAGTACAATTCCCTACGAGCAGTACTTC,CASSTIPYEQYF
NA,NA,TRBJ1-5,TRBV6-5,TGTGCCAGCACCCCGGGGGGGGGAGAGCCCCAGCATTTT,CASTPGGGEPQHF
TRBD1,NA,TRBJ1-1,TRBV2,TGTGCCAGCAGAACAGGGGGGGACACTGAAGCTTTCTTT,CASRTGGDTEAFF
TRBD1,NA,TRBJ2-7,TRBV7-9,TGTGCCAGCAGCACAGGCCTAGGACAGGGGGTTTCCTACGAGCAGTACTTC,CASSTGLGQGVSYEQYF
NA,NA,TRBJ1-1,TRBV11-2,TGTGCCAGCAGCTTGACAGACAGCCCCTACGGGGCTTTCTTT,CASSLTDSPYGAFF